The 12 T cell receptor beta chains below all came from one sample that was sequenced in a study of cytomegalovirus exposure and HLA in healthy donors. Assay used: immunoSEQ multiplex PCR; TCRdb lists only in-frame clones, some missing. The table records some 120,000 clones, 75% to 90% of them present only once. Material: PBMCs. These receptors were obtained from a young woman in good health and CMV-seronegative.

This chain joins TRBV30 and TRBJ2-3; D possibly corresponds to TRBD2 (5 bases). CDR1 and CDR2 from the germline V gene are GTSNPN and SVGIG (reference sequence). CDR3 length equals 15 residues. Trimming pared 0 bases from V and 2 bases from J, leaving 12 bases between. The CDR3 coding sequence is TGTGCCTGGAGTGTACGCTCGGGGTTCACAGATACGCAGTATTTT. This encodes CAWSVRSGFTDTQYF. Using reference TRBV30 and TRBJ2-3 for the parts outside the CDR3, the full variable domain is SQTIHQWPATLVQPVGSPLSLECTVEGTSNPNLYWYRQAAGRGLQLLFYSVGIGQISSEVPQNLSASRPQDRQFILSSKKLLLSDSGFYLCAWSVRSGFTDTQYFGPGTRLTVL.

The CDR3 protein is CASSLTRQGFETQYF. DNA for the CDR3: TGTGCCAGCAGTTTAACGAGACAGGGATTCGAGACCCAGTACTTC. This rearrangement joins TRBV28 to TRBJ2-5; 7 nucleotides align to TRBD1. The CDR3 has 15 residues. Germline V gives CDR1 MDHEN, CDR2 SYDVKM. V gave up 2 bases and J gave up 5 bases; unmatched junction bases: 8.

This rearrangement joins TRBV28 to TRBJ1-5; no definite D call. Germline V gene data show CDR1 as MDHEN and CDR2 as SYDVKM. V lost 4 bases and J lost 4, with 8 bases in between. CDR3 length: 13 residues. CDR3 sequence (DNA): TGTGCCAGCAGTTGGGTCGGGAATCAGCCCCAGCATTTT. Protein sequence: CASSWVGNQPQHF.

This chain joins TRBV10-1 and TRBJ1-1; 7 bases are shared with TRBD1. Germline lookup yields CDR1 WNHNN and CDR2 SYGVQD (reference sequence). With V trimmed by 0 bases and J by 1 base, 8 bases remained unmatched. This CDR3 contains 17 residues. CDR3 region: CASSESGGGSENTEAFF. CDR3 bases: TGCGCCAGCAGTGAGTCTGGAGGGGGCAGCGAGAACACTGAAGCTTTCTTT.

The chain couples TRBV11-3 to TRBJ2-1, with D perhaps TRBD2 (5 bases). Germline CDR1 SGHNT, CDR2 YENEEA. The CDR3 is made up of 16 amino acids. The V end was cut by 2 bases, the J end by 3 bases, with 14 bases between. The CDR3 DNA sequence: TGTGCCAGCAGCTTATATCTAGACCGGGGCTACAATGAGCAGTTCTTC. It is translated as CASSLYLDRGYNEQFF.

V usage is TRBV9 and J usage is TRBJ2-3; 10 nucleotides align to TRBD2. Trimming at V came to 3 bases and at J to 2 bases, leaving 6 bases not matched to a gene. The CDR3 has 16 residues. Germline assignment: CDR1 SGDLS and CDR2 YYNGEE. The CDR3 reads CASSGTSGENTDTQYF. In DNA form, the CDR3 reads TGTGCCAGCAGCGGTACTAGCGGGGAGAACACAGATACGCAGTATTTT.

The rearrangement links TRBV25-1 to TRBJ2-3; tentatively, D is TRBD2 (5 bases). Germline assignment: CDR1 MGHDK and CDR2 SYGVNS. The CDR3 has 12 residues. V shed 2 bases and J shed 14 bases, with 14 bases lying between them. The CDR3 DNA follows: TGTGCCAGCAGTGAAGAGTCTAGCCGGACGTATTTT. This codes for CASSEESSRTYF.

The V and J genes are TRBV7-9 and TRBJ1-1; D call uncertain. CDR1 is SEHNR, CDR2 FQNEAQ, per germline (reference sequence). V gave up 5 bases and J gave up 2 bases, with 18 bases separating them. The CDR3 runs to 16 residues. The CDR3 nucleotides read TGTGCCAGCAGCCGCCCCTTAGAAATAGTAAACACTGAAGCTTTCTTT. Translation gives CASSRPLEIVNTEAFF.

This clone was counted between two and nine times. The rearrangement uses TRBV5-8 and TRBJ2-7; D unclear. Germline CDR1 reads SGHTS; CDR2 reads YDEGEE. The germline V and J ends were trimmed by 2 bases and 3 bases, with 3 bases remaining between them. The CDR3 has 11 amino acids. CDR3 coding DNA: TGTGCCAGCAGCTTCCACTACGAGCAGTACGTC. It translates to CASSFHYEQYV.

This chain's CDR3 is CASSEGSSGNEQFF. Here the CDR3 DNA reads TGTGCCAGCAGTGAAGGATCCTCAGGCAATGAGCAGTTCTTC. The rearrangement uses TRBV6-1 and TRBJ2-1; D is unclear. Germline V gene lookup returns CDR1 MNHNS and CDR2 SASEGT. The CDR3 has 14 amino acids. V was shortened by 1 base and J by 6 bases, with 10 bases between the two germline ends.

The chain employs TRBV10-3 and TRBJ1-4, with TRBD1 matching over 8 bases. The CDR3 contains 17 residues. From germline, CDR1 is ENHRY and CDR2 SYGVKD. Trimming at V came to 6 bases and at J to 3 bases, leaving 12 bases not matched to a gene. This CDR3 reads CAISTGTGLLANEKLFF. The CDR3 DNA sequence: TGTGCCATCAGCACCGGGACAGGTCTCTTGGCTAATGAAAAACTGTTTTTT.

This chain joins TRBV30 and TRBJ2-1; maybe TRBD1 (5 bases). CDR1 GTSNPN and CDR2 SVGIG come from the germline V gene (reference sequence). This CDR3 region has 14 residues. V dropped 4 bases and J dropped 0 bases, with 10 bases sitting between them. CDR3 DNA: TGTGCCTGGACGCCAGGGATCTCCTACAATGAGCAGTTCTTC. Its translation is CAWTPGISYNEQFF.